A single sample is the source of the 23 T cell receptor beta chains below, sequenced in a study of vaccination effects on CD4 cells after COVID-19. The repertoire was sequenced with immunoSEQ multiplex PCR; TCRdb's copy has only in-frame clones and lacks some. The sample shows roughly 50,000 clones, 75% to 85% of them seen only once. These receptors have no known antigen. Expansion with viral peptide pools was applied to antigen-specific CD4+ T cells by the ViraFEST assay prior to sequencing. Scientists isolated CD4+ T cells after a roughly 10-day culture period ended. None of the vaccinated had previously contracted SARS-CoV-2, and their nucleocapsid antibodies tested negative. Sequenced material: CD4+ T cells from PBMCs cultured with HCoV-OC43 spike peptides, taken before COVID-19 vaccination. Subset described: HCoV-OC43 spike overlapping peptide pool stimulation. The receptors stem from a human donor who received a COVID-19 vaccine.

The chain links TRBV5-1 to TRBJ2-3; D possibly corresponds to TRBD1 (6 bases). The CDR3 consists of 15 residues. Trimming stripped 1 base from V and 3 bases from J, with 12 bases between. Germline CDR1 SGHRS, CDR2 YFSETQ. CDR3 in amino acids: CASSLSGARTDTQYF. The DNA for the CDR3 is TGCGCCAGCAGCTTGTCAGGGGCGCGTACAGATACGCAGTATTTT.

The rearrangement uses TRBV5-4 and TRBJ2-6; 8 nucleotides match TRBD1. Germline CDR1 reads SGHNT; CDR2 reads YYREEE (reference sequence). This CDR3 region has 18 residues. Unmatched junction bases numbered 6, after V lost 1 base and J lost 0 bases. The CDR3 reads CASSLSGGGHSGANVLTF. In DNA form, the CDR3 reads TGTGCCAGCAGCTTGTCAGGGGGCGGTCACTCTGGGGCCAACGTCCTGACTTTC.

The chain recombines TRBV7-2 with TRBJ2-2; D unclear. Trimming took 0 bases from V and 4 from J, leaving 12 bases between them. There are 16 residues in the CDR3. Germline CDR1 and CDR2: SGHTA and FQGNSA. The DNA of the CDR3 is TGTGCCAGCAGCTTAGCCGTGACTGCAACCACCGGGGAGCTGTTTTTT. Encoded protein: CASSLAVTATTGELFF. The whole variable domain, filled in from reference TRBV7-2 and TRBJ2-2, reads GAGVSQSPSNKVTEKGKDVELRCDPISGHTALYWYRQSLGQGLEFLIYFQGNSAPDKSGLPSDRFSAERTGGSVSTLTIQRTQQEDSAVYLCASSLAVTATTGELFFGEGSRLTVL.

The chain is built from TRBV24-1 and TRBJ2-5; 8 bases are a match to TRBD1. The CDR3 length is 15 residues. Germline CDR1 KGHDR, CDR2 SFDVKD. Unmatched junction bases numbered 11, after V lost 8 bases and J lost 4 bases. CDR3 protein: CATTPGTGGIETQYF. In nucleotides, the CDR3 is TGTGCCACCACTCCCGGGACAGGTGGCATAGAGACCCAGTACTTC.

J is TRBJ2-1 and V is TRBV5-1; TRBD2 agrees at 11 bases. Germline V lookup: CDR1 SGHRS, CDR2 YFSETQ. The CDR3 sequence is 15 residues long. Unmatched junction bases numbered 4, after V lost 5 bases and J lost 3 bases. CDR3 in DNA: TGCGCCAGCAGACCTAGCGGGGGGAGCTACAATGAGCAGTTCTTC. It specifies CASRPSGGSYNEQFF.

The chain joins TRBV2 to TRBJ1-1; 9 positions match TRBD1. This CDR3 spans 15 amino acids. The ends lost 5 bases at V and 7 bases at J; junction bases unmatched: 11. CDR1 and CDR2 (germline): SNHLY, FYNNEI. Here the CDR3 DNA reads TGTGCCAGCAGTCGAAGGACAGGGGCGATTGGTGAAGCTTTCTTT. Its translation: CASSRRTGAIGEAFF. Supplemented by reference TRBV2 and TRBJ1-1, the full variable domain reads EPEVTQTPSHQVTQMGQEVILRCVPISNHLYFYWYRQILGQKVEFLVSFYNNEISEKSEIFDDQFSVERPDGSNFTLKIRSTKLEDSAMYFCASSRRTGAIGEAFFGQGTRLTVV.

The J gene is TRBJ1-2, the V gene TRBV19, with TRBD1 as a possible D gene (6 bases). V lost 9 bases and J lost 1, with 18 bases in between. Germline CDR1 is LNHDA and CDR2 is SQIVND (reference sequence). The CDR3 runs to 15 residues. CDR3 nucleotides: TGTGCCAGCAGGGCGGCAGGGGCCTATAACTATGGCTACACCTTC. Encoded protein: CASRAAGAYNYGYTF.

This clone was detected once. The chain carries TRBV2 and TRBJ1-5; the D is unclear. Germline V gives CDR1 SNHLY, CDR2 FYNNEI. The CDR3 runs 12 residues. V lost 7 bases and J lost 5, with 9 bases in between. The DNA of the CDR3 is TGTGCCAGCAACACGGTAGATCAGCCCCAGCATTTT. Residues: CASNTVDQPQHF.

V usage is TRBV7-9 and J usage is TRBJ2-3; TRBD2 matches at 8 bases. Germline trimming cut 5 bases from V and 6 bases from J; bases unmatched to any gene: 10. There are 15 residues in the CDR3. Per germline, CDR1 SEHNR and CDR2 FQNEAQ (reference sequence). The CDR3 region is CASSPWGGGTDTQYF. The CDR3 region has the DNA TGTGCCAGCAGCCCCTGGGGCGGGGGGACGGATACGCAGTATTTT.

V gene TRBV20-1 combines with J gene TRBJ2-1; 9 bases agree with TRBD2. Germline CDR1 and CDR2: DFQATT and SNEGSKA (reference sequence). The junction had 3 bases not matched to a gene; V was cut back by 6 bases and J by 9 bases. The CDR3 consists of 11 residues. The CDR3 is CSARGGTEQFF. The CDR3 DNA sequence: TGCAGTGCGCGGGGGGGCACTGAGCAGTTCTTC.

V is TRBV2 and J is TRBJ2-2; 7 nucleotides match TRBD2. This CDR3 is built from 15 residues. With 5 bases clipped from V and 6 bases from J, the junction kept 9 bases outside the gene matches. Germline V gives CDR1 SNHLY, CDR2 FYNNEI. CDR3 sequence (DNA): TGTGCCAGCAGTCTCCTCCAGCGGGGTGCCGGGGAGCTGTTTTTT. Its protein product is CASSLLQRGAGELFF.

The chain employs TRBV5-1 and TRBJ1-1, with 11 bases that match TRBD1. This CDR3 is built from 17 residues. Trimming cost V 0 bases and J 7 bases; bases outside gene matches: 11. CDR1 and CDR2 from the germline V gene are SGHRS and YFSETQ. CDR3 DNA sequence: TGCGCCAGCAGCTTGGAATACGTGGGACAGGGGGTTGGTGAAGCTTTCTTT. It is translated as CASSLEYVGQGVGEAFF.

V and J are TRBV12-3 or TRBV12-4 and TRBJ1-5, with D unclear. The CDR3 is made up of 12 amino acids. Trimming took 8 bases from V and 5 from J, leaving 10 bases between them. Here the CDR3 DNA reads TGTGCCAGCGCGGCTGACGATCAGCCCCAGCATTTT. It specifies CASAADDQPQHF.

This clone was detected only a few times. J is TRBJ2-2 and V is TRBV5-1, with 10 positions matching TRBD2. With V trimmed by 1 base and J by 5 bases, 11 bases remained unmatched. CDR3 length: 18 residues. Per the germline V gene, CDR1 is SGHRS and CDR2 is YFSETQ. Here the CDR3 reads CASSLIPSGGTGTGELFF. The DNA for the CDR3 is TGCGCCAGCAGCTTGATCCCTAGCGGGGGAACAGGGACCGGGGAGCTGTTTTTT.

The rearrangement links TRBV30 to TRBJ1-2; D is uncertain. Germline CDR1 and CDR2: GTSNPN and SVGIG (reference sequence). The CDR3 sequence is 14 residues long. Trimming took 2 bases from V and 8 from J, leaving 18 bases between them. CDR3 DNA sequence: TGTGCCTGGAGTAAAGGACCCTCTTCTCGGGGCTACACCTTC. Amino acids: CAWSKGPSSRGYTF.

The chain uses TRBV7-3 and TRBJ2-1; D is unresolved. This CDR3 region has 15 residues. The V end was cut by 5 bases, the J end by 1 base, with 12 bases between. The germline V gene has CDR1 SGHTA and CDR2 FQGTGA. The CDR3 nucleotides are TGTGCCAGCAGCCAGGTGGGTGCATCCTACAATGAGCAGTTCTTC. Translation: CASSQVGASYNEQFF.

The CDR3: CASSAGFSTDTQYF. The CDR3 region has the DNA TGTGCCAGCAGTGCCGGTTTTAGCACAGATACGCAGTATTTT. This chain links TRBV2 with TRBJ2-3; D ambiguous. Trimming took off 4 bases at V and 0 bases at J, with 8 bases between the two ends. This CDR3 comprises 14 residues. The germline V gene has CDR1 SNHLY and CDR2 FYNNEI.

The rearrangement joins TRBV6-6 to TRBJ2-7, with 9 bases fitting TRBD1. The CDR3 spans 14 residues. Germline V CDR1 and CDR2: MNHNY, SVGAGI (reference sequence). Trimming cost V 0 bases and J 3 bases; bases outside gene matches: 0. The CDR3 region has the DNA TGTGCCAGCAGTTACTCGGGACAGGGCTACGAGCAGTACGTC. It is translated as CASSYSGQGYEQYV.

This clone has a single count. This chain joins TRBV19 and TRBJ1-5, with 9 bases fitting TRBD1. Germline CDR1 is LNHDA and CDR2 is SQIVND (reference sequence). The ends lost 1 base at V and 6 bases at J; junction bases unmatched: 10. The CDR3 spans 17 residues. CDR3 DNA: TGTGCCAGTAGTATAGCACCGGGACAGGGAAGAAGTCAGCCCCAGCATTTT. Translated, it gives CASSIAPGQGRSQPQHF.

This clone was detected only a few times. CDR3 sequence (DNA): TGTGCCAGCACCACAGGGGGGGTCCAGCCCCAGCATTTT. Translated: CASTTGGVQPQHF. The chain couples TRBV6-5 to TRBJ1-5, with 8 bases identical to TRBD1. Germline CDR1 and CDR2: MNHEY and SVGAGI. With 7 bases clipped from V and 7 bases from J, the junction kept 6 bases outside the gene matches. This CDR3 is 13 amino acids long.

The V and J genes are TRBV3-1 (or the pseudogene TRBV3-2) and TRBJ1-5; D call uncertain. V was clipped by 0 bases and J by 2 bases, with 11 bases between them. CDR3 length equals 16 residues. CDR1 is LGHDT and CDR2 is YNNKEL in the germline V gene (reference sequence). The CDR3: CASSQENGLRNQPQHF. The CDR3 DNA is TGTGCCAGCAGCCAAGAAAATGGACTTCGCAATCAGCCCCAGCATTTT.

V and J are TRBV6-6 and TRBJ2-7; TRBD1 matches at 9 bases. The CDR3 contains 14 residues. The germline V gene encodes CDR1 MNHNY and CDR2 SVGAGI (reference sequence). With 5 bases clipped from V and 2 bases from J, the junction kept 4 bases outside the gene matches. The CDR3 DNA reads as TGTGCCAGCAGTAAGGACAGGGGAACCTACGAGCAGTACGTC. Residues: CASSKDRGTYEQYV.

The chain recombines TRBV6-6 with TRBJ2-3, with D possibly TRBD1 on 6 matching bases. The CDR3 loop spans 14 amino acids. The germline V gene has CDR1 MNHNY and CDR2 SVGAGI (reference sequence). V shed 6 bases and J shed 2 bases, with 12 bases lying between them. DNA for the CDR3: TGTGCCAGCAGAGGGACAATAAACACAGATACGCAGTATTTT. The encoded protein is CASRGTINTDTQYF.